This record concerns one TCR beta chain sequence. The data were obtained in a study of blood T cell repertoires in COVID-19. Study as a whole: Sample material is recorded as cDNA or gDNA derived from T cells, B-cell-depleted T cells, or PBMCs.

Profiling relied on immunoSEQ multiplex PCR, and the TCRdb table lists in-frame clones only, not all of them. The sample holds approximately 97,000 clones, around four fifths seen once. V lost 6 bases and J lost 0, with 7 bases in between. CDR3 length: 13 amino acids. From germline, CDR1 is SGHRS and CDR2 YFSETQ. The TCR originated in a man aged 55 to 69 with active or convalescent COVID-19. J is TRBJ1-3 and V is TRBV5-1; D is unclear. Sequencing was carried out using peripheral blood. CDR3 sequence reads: CASNPGSGNTIYF. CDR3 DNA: TGCGCCAGCAACCCCGGCTCTGGAAACACCATATATTTT.